This T cell receptor (beta chain) was captured by sequencing in a study of cytomegalovirus exposure and HLA in healthy donors. Study-level findings and limits: Later work found most CMV-associated TCR beta chains apparently HLA-restricted.

The CDR3 consists of 14 residues. Deletions cut 7 bases from V and 5 bases from J, with 17 bases between. Germline V gives CDR1 MNHEY, CDR2 SVGAGI. The PCR had 60 Vbeta and 13 Jbeta primers. TCRdb keeps only in-frame clones here, not all; method: immunoSEQ multiplex PCR. The repertoire holds 80,000 or so clones, with roughly 9.1% as singletons. This clone was recorded a few times. Its antigen remains unidentified. Sequenced input: PBMCs. The receptor comes from a man in his 60s in good health and CMV-seropositive. The chain combines TRBV6-5 with TRBJ1-2; weak D call: TRBD1 (5 bases). CDR3 loop: CASNRGPQGYGYTF. The CDR3, as DNA: TGTGCCAGCAATAGGGGCCCTCAAGGATATGGCTACACCTTC.